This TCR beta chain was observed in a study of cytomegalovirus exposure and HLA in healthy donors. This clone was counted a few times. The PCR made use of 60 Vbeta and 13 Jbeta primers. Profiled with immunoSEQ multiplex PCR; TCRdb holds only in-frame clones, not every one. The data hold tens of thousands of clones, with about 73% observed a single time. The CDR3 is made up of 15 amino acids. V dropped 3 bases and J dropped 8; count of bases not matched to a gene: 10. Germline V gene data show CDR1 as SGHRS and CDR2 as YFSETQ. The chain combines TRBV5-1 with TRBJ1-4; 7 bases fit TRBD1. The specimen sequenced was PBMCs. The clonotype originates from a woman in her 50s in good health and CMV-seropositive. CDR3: CASSWAPGGEEKLFF. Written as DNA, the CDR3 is TGCGCCAGCAGCTGGGCCCCAGGGGGAGAAGAAAAACTGTTTTTT.